This T cell receptor (beta chain) was identified during a study of CD8+ T cells in alopecia areata. Whole-study findings and limits: More clonal than normal scalp was lesional scalp, particularly alopecia totalis/universalis.

RNA extraction was followed by reverse transcription into cDNA, which acted as the sequencing template. The protocol was immunoSEQ multiplex PCR, while the TCRdb copy is restricted to in-frame clones and leaves out a portion. The sample carries roughly 280,000 clones, around 64% recorded once. This CDR3 region has 12 residues. Trimming shortened V by 6 bases and J by 6 bases, and 10 bases separated the two germline ends. Germline V lookup: CDR1 SNHLY, CDR2 FYNNEI. As to treatment: oral pan-JAK inhibitor, 5-10 mg twice daily. Isolation of CD4+ and CD8+ T cells from PBMCs was achieved by sorting. Details on this clone: What it binds is unknown.

The material sequenced was CD4+ T cells sorted from blood, taken around week 54, from a patient treated with tofacitinib. The V call is TRBV2, the J call TRBJ2-3; D is unresolved. The clonotype was recovered from a human donor with alopecia areata. In DNA, the CDR3 is TGTGCCAGCAGAAATATTGAGGATACGCAGTATTTT. Translating gives CASRNIEDTQYF.